The source of this T cell receptor beta chain is a study of early T cells in non-severe SARS-CoV-2 infection. Study in general: Sequenced material consisted of bulk RNA (from unsorted whole blood), and chains were unpaired.

This CDR3 is 16 amino acids long. CDR1 is SGHDN, CDR2 FVKESK, per germline. V lost 3 bases to trimming and J lost 7 bases, with 16 bases between them. The library protocol tagged individual cDNA molecules with unique molecular identifiers. TCRdb fed the 5' RACE reads into MiXCR, producing one record per CDR3 protein. The profile shows tens of thousands of distinct CDR3 sequences, about 15% of them singletons. General study points: Matching against VDJdb likely underestimated virus-specific expansions, favoring anti-spike CD8.

This clonotype appeared many times. Its target is not known. The rearrangement joins TRBV14 to TRBJ1-6, with D possibly matching TRBD1 (5 bases). The origin of this receptor is an adult who was a healthcare worker with PCR-confirmed SARS-CoV-2 infection or an uninfected control (not recorded which). Sequencing used whole blood. The CDR3 reads CASSQGTGTANSPLHF. The DNA for the CDR3 is TGTGCCAGCAGCCAGGGTACTGGGACGGCAAATTCACCCCTCCACTTT. Supplemented by reference TRBV14 and TRBJ1-6, the full variable domain reads EAGVTQFPSHSVIEKGQTVTLRCDPISGHDNLYWYRRVMGKEIKFLLHFVKESKQDESGMPNNRFLAERTGGTYSTLKVQPAELEDSGVYFCASSQGTGTANSPLHFGNGTRLTVT.